Listed below are T cell receptor beta chains from one sample, sequenced in a study of T cell responses to AZD1222 COVID-19 vaccine. Clones were sequenced by immunoSEQ multiplex PCR, and TCRdb holds only the in-frame ones, with some missing. The data contain more than 85,000 clones, approximately 94% of them singletons. The sequencing here drew on peripheral blood, taken 28 days after the second AZD1222 dose. These receptors were collected from an adult who received the AZD1222 COVID-19 vaccine. Each CDR3 is given with its conserved first and last residue. The D gene is left open where the match is weak. Clone size appears in some rows only: once, few, many, or a class for an expanded clone.

d_gene: TRBD2
abundance: .
j_gene: TRBJ2-1
v_gene: TRBV29-1
CDR3aa: CSVRPFGVLLAGGPQSFNEQFF

d_gene: TRBD1
abundance: .
j_gene: TRBJ2-7
v_gene: TRBV5-1
CDR3aa: CASTGTGGGYEQYF

d_gene: .
abundance: .
j_gene: TRBJ1-1
v_gene: TRBV7-6
CDR3aa: CASSLALGSRTEAFF

d_gene: TRBD1
abundance: .
j_gene: TRBJ1-2
v_gene: TRBV19
CDR3aa: CASSINAGGARYGYTF

d_gene: .
abundance: .
j_gene: TRBJ2-2
v_gene: TRBV6-5
CDR3aa: CASTQELGAPGELFF

d_gene: .
abundance: .
j_gene: TRBJ1-2
v_gene: TRBV6-5
CDR3aa: CASSSPGGNYGYTF

d_gene: TRBD1
abundance: .
j_gene: TRBJ1-1
v_gene: TRBV19
CDR3aa: CASIPFRGANTEAFF

d_gene: .
abundance: .
j_gene: TRBJ2-1
v_gene: TRBV19
CDR3aa: CASSQIVTYNEQFF

d_gene: TRBD1
abundance: few
j_gene: TRBJ1-3
v_gene: TRBV7-9
CDR3aa: CASMGQGMNTIYF

d_gene: TRBD1
abundance: .
j_gene: TRBJ1-1
v_gene: TRBV2
CDR3aa: CASRGTDTEAFF

d_gene: TRBD1
abundance: .
j_gene: TRBJ2-7
v_gene: TRBV7-9
CDR3aa: CASSDRGAGNEQYF

d_gene: .
abundance: .
j_gene: TRBJ1-4
v_gene: TRBV5-4
CDR3aa: CASTRDSNEKLFF

d_gene: .
abundance: .
j_gene: TRBJ1-1
v_gene: TRBV7-7
CDR3aa: CASSPPTVNTEAFF

d_gene: TRBD1
abundance: .
j_gene: TRBJ2-2
v_gene: TRBV28
CDR3aa: CASYRTGNTGELFF

d_gene: .
abundance: .
j_gene: TRBJ1-5
v_gene: TRBV6-5
CDR3aa: CASKKGSGSNQPQHF

d_gene: TRBD2
abundance: .
j_gene: TRBJ2-7
v_gene: TRBV5-1
CDR3aa: CASAPSGSMNEQYF

d_gene: .
abundance: .
j_gene: TRBJ1-3
v_gene: TRBV11-2
CDR3aa: CASSLVPGFGNTIYF

d_gene: .
abundance: .
j_gene: TRBJ1-4
v_gene: TRBV30
CDR3aa: CAWRGGEKLFF

d_gene: .
abundance: .
j_gene: TRBJ1-5
v_gene: TRBV15
CDR3aa: CATSTASWGLDRNNQPQHF

d_gene: .
abundance: .
j_gene: TRBJ2-5
v_gene: TRBV3-1/TRBV3-2
CDR3aa: CASSRGILETQYF

d_gene: .
abundance: .
j_gene: TRBJ2-7
v_gene: TRBV4-1
CDR3aa: CASSQMGAYEQYF

d_gene: .
abundance: .
j_gene: TRBJ1-3
v_gene: TRBV7-8
CDR3aa: CASSLQIYSGNTIYF

d_gene: .
abundance: once
j_gene: TRBJ2-1
v_gene: TRBV5-5
CDR3aa: CASRVGQGISSYNEQFF

d_gene: .
abundance: once
j_gene: TRBJ2-1
v_gene: TRBV11-2
CDR3aa: CASSHNRGRGTYNEQFF

d_gene: .
abundance: once
j_gene: TRBJ1-2
v_gene: TRBV19
CDR3aa: CASSMTRARVVGYTF

d_gene: TRBD2
abundance: .
j_gene: TRBJ2-2
v_gene: TRBV19
CDR3aa: CASSKNSGRASRELFF

d_gene: .
abundance: .
j_gene: TRBJ2-4
v_gene: TRBV11-2
CDR3aa: CASSPLGAGAGKNIQYF

d_gene: TRBD2
abundance: .
j_gene: TRBJ2-2
v_gene: TRBV7-7
CDR3aa: CASSPGSAGGSTGELFF

d_gene: .
abundance: .
j_gene: TRBJ2-1
v_gene: TRBV11-2
CDR3aa: CASSLDTGNEQFF

d_gene: .
abundance: .
j_gene: TRBJ1-3
v_gene: TRBV15
CDR3aa: CATSLGSGDTIYF

d_gene: TRBD1
abundance: .
j_gene: TRBJ2-7
v_gene: TRBV9
CDR3aa: CASSVGGQNYEQYF

d_gene: .
abundance: .
j_gene: TRBJ2-3
v_gene: TRBV25-1
CDR3aa: CASSEWGTYTDTQYF

d_gene: .
abundance: .
j_gene: TRBJ1-1
v_gene: TRBV18
CDR3aa: CASSPSGDGTEAFF

d_gene: TRBD1
abundance: .
j_gene: TRBJ1-5
v_gene: TRBV7-9
CDR3aa: CASSPAGGAEPQHF

d_gene: TRBD1
abundance: .
j_gene: TRBJ1-1
v_gene: TRBV12-3/TRBV12-4
CDR3aa: CASSLQGDTEAFF

d_gene: TRBD1
abundance: .
j_gene: TRBJ2-5
v_gene: TRBV6-1
CDR3aa: CASSVLVRGQGAETQYF

d_gene: .
abundance: .
j_gene: TRBJ1-6
v_gene: TRBV18
CDR3aa: CASSPVDGNSPLHF

d_gene: .
abundance: .
j_gene: TRBJ2-1
v_gene: TRBV6-2/TRBV6-3
CDR3aa: CASSRSKGQSYNEQFF

d_gene: .
abundance: .
j_gene: TRBJ2-7
v_gene: TRBV7-8
CDR3aa: CASSLRRGYEQYF

d_gene: .
abundance: .
j_gene: TRBJ2-7
v_gene: TRBV30
CDR3aa: CAWSRPLGEWGEQYF

d_gene: TRBD1
abundance: .
j_gene: TRBJ1-1
v_gene: TRBV6-5
CDR3aa: CASSYETGGNTEAFF

d_gene: .
abundance: once
j_gene: TRBJ1-1
v_gene: TRBV5-1
CDR3aa: CASSRQENTEAFF

d_gene: .
abundance: .
j_gene: TRBJ2-3
v_gene: TRBV12-3/TRBV12-4
CDR3aa: CASRRIETDTQYF

d_gene: .
abundance: .
j_gene: TRBJ1-5
v_gene: TRBV12-3/TRBV12-4
CDR3aa: CASTWSGVKAQHF

d_gene: .
abundance: .
j_gene: TRBJ1-5
v_gene: TRBV10-3
CDR3aa: CAISDLPVGAGQPQHF

d_gene: .
abundance: .
j_gene: TRBJ1-1
v_gene: TRBV12-3/TRBV12-4
CDR3aa: CASSFPGPEAFF

d_gene: TRBD1
abundance: .
j_gene: TRBJ1-1
v_gene: TRBV12-3/TRBV12-4
CDR3aa: CASRTGPGTEAFF

d_gene: .
abundance: .
j_gene: TRBJ2-7
v_gene: TRBV19
CDR3aa: CASSIGRASYEQYF

d_gene: TRBD1
abundance: .
j_gene: TRBJ1-6
v_gene: TRBV27
CDR3aa: CASRNRGPYNSPLHF